The T cell receptor beta chain under discussion was sequenced for a study of neurological immune-mediated disorders (dated by TCRdb to between 2018 and 2021). About the study as a whole: Among the approximately 35 multiple sclerosis patients, relapsing-remitting MS accounted for around 30 and secondary progressive MS accounted for 3. The study compared peripheral blood TCR-beta repertoires of HTLV-I-associated myelopathy (HAM/TSP) patients, multiple sclerosis patients and healthy controls using UMI-based sequencing. The 90 to 120 TCR-beta libraries covered PBMC samples along with longitudinal samples, technical triplicates, and paired sorted CD4+ and CD8+ T-cell subsets. The cohort was made up of 68 subjects, consisting of roughly 14 HAM/TSP patients, some 34 multiple sclerosis patients and about 20 healthy controls. What the study reported, not specific to this receptor: The highest TCR clonal expansion was observed in HAM/TSP patients, whereas the lowest was observed in MS patients, even when compared with healthy controls. The MS cluster was not associated with any clinical or MRI features, and the authors stated that larger cohorts are needed. No identical CDR3 amino acid sequences were found to be shared among expanded clones across subjects, suggesting that TCR-beta repertoires were private in all groups. Phylogenetic analysis grouped repertoires from 18 of 34 MS patients into a cluster of related CDR3 sequences, suggesting a possible repertoire-level signature.

The CDR3 starts with the cysteine, ends with the phenylalanine, and has 14 residues. The sequence is cut down to CDR3 DNA, 42 bases in frame from base 1. Germline trimming: 6 bases from V, 7 bases from J; junction bases outside gene matches: 6. Based on the germline V gene (reference sequence), the CDR1 and CDR2 sequences are WNHNN and SYGVQD. This clonotype was seen at least ten times. The antigen it recognizes is unknown. The sample holds no much larger clone one base away, and base qualities are not on file. Libraries from unsorted PBMCs were made from 2 million PBMCs kept in RNAlater at -80 degrees C until RNA extraction. The multiple sclerosis patients were enrolled in a US clinical protocol that used magnetic resonance imaging to evaluate disease progression. Peripheral blood was subjected to Ficoll-Hypaque density gradient centrifugation to isolate PBMCs, which were then cryopreserved in liquid nitrogen.

cDNA synthesis used template-switch 5'RACE with a primer carrying a 10-nucleotide random unique molecular identifier tagging each TCR transcript. Over 200 million TCR-beta sequences, covering 15-18 subjects, were produced in each sequencing run. The RNeasy kit was used for extraction of total RNA. Using the KAPA Real-time Library Amplification kit, TCR-beta VDJ regions were amplified with primers for the TCR constant region and the 5'RACE anchor. A first PCR added sample indexes and Illumina adaptors, after which a second PCR increased the library yield. After purification with Ampure beads, the TCR product of roughly 650 bp was size-selected on a 2% E-gel SizeSelection system. Before pooling, library quality was checked on a Bioanalyzer, concentration was measured with Qubit, and libraries were quantified with the Kapa Library Quantification kit. Paired-end 2 x 150 bp sequencing of the libraries was performed on an Illumina HiSeq 2500. To increase sequence diversity, roughly 24-32% phiX was spiked into each library pool. Concerning the study's data processing: The UMI-based MiGEC pipeline processed quality-filtered reads and removed over 75% of raw TCR sequences during error correction. IMGT germline references were used for aligning VDJ genes, and each clonotype was defined as a unique CDR3 amino acid sequence together with its V-J genes. Clonal expansion, Shannon diversity and CDR3 relatedness (CalcPairwiseDistances, ClusterSamples) were evaluated with VDJtools, and phylogenetic trees were built with CLCbio workbench. Expanded clones were defined as having at least 8 unique UMIs, based on coefficient-of-variation modelling across technical triplicates. TCRdb ran its own pipeline on the public reads, namely fastp trimming at Q25 and MiXCR clone calling, and kept in-frame beta chains. Merged by CDR3 protein, the rows form single entries marked with the most common genes and DNA. The V and J calls here are based on TCRdb, not the publication. The sample table records under 70,000 distinct CDR3 sequences; roughly 3.5% of these occur just once. Under 4% of the sample lies in the top ten.

The specimen sequenced was PBMCs. This receptor chain uses TRBV10-1 and TRBJ1-6; TRBD1 aligns with 7 central bases. The clonotype was recovered from a woman between 25 and 40 years old with multiple sclerosis. The CDR3: CASRRDSQNSPLHF. The bases read TGCGCCAGCAGGAGGGACAGCCAGAATTCACCCCTCCACTTT.